These 30 T cell receptor beta chains originate from one sample sequenced in a study of shared clonotypes between healthy human individuals. The protocol was immunoSEQ multiplex PCR, while the TCRdb copy is restricted to in-frame clones and leaves out a portion. The data hold about 1.1 million clones, with about four fifths observed a single time. Sequenced input: memory CD4+ T cells from PBMCs. Subset defined: CD45RA-negative fraction. These receptor sequences come from a man younger than 30 in good health. Some clones in this sample may be carry-over from other donors' samples.

The V call is TRBV19, the J call TRBJ1-1, with D possibly matching TRBD1 (6 bases). Trimming pared 5 bases from V and 0 bases from J, leaving 13 bases between. Looked up from germline, CDR1 is LNHDA and CDR2 is SQIVND (reference sequence). The CDR3 loop spans 15 amino acids. Written as DNA, the CDR3 is TGTGCCAGTAGTCCTATGGACAGAGTGAACACTGAAGCTTTCTTT. Protein sequence: CASSPMDRVNTEAFF.

V gene TRBV7-3 combines with J gene TRBJ2-5; 10 bases are a match to TRBD1. The V gene end was trimmed by 5 bases and the J gene end by 0 bases; junction bases not matched to a gene: 6. Germline V gene sequence: CDR1 SGHTA, CDR2 FQGTGA. The CDR3 has 16 residues. CDR3 DNA sequence: TGTGCCAGCAGCCTCGGGACAGGGGTCTACCAAGAGACCCAGTACTTC. It is translated as CASSLGTGVYQETQYF.

The CDR3 DNA is TGTGCCAGCAGCCAAGATGGTCAGCCCTGGGGCGAGCAGTACTTC. Translating gives CASSQDGQPWGEQYF. This chain connects TRBV14 to TRBJ2-7; D remains unclear. The CDR3 covers 15 residues. The V gene's germline CDR1 is SGHDN and CDR2 FVKESK. The ends were cut back, 0 bases at V and 6 bases at J, with 15 bases in the middle.

This clone is a singleton in its sample. The chain uses TRBV28 and TRBJ2-4; possibly TRBD2 for D (5 bases). Germline V lookup: CDR1 MDHEN, CDR2 SYDVKM. The CDR3 is made up of 13 amino acids. Trimming cost V 7 bases and J 5 bases, with 12 bases left between them. Written as DNA, the CDR3 is TGTGCCAGCAACCGGGCCGGGGAAAACATTCAGTACTTC. Encoded protein: CASNRAGENIQYF.

This clone came up once. The chain recombines TRBV13 with TRBJ2-7, with 7 positions matching TRBD1. The CDR3 spans 16 residues. The germline V gene encodes CDR1 PRHDT and CDR2 FYEKMQ (reference sequence). V was pared by 1 base and J by 3 bases, with 9 bases of the junction left unmatched. Here the CDR3 DNA reads TGTGCCAGCAGCTTAGTTGTGACAGGGTTTGTCTACGAGCAGTACTTC. Translated: CASSLVVTGFVYEQYF.

The rearrangement joins TRBV5-1 to TRBJ1-2, with TRBD1 matching 8 bases. The CDR3 length is 15 residues. Germline V gene lookup returns CDR1 SGHRS and CDR2 YFSETQ. The V segment lost 0 bases and the J segment 4 bases; nucleotides outside the gene matches: 5. The CDR3 spells CASSLAAGGTYGYTF. The CDR3 coding sequence is TGCGCCAGCAGCTTGGCCGCAGGGGGCACCTATGGCTACACCTTC.

The chain recombines TRBV7-3 with TRBJ2-1, with 8 nucleotides matching TRBD2. Germline CDR1 SGHTA, CDR2 FQGTGA. V shed 3 bases and J 9 bases; nucleotides not matched to a gene: 7. The CDR3 length is 14 residues. The CDR3: CASSLISGSGEQFF. The CDR3 DNA reads TGTGCCAGCAGCTTGATAAGCGGGAGCGGTGAGCAGTTCTTC.

The rearrangement links TRBV19 to TRBJ2-3, with 10 bases lining up with TRBD2. V gave up 6 bases and J gave up 5 bases; unmatched junction bases: 8. There are 15 residues in the CDR3. CDR1 is LNHDA, CDR2 SQIVND, per germline (reference sequence). In nucleotides, the CDR3 is TGTGCCAGTAGAGATCTAGCGGGAGCGATAGATACGCAGTATTTT. It is translated as CASRDLAGAIDTQYF.

The gene calls are TRBV7-2 and TRBJ2-7, with TRBD1 identical over 8 bases. This CDR3 comprises 15 residues. Germline lookup yields CDR1 SGHTA and CDR2 FQGNSA. V shed 5 bases and J 0 bases; nucleotides not matched to a gene: 6. As DNA, the CDR3 is TGTGCCAGCAGCCCCCTGGGACAGGTCTCCTACGAGCAGTACTTC. It yields the protein CASSPLGQVSYEQYF. The full variable domain, in which reference TRBV7-2 and TRBJ2-7 provide the parts outside the CDR3, is GAGVSQSPSNKVTEKGKDVELRCDPISGHTALYWYRQSLGQGLEFLIYFQGNSAPDKSGLPSDRFSAERTGGSVSTLTIQRTQQEDSAVYLCASSPLGQVSYEQYFGPGTRLTVT.

The V gene is TRBV6-1, the J gene TRBJ2-3; no reliable D call. CDR3 length equals 14 residues. Trimming left V 0 bases short and J 3 bases short, with 7 bases between. From germline, CDR1 is MNHNS and CDR2 SASEGT. The CDR3, as DNA: TGTGCCAGCAGTGAAGCGTTAGGGACAGATACGCAGTATTTT. As protein: CASSEALGTDTQYF.

The chain carries TRBV9 and TRBJ2-3; TRBD2 might be the D (6 bases). The ends were cut back, 0 bases at V and 0 bases at J, with 11 bases in the middle. The germline gives CDR1 SGDLS, CDR2 YYNGEE. The CDR3 has 16 amino acids. In nucleotides, the CDR3 is TGTGCCAGCAGCGTAGGATGGCGGGGAAGCACAGATACGCAGTATTTT. This gives the protein CASSVGWRGSTDTQYF.

The chain recombines TRBV4-1 with TRBJ1-3, with a tentative D call TRBD1 (6 bases). Trimming pared 2 bases from V and 0 bases from J, leaving 8 bases between. CDR1 is MGHRA and CDR2 is YSYEKL in the germline V gene. The CDR3 length is 15 residues. CDR3 in DNA: TGCGCCAGCAGCCAAAAAGGGGGCTCTGGAAACACCATATATTTT. It codes for CASSQKGGSGNTIYF.

The CDR3 bases are TGTGCCAGCAGTGAAAGCATCTATTCGACAAGCCCATCGAGCTACACCTTC. Its translation is CASSESIYSTSPSSYTF. V is TRBV2 and J is TRBJ1-2, with unresolved D. V was trimmed by 2 bases and J by 9 bases, leaving 25 bases between them. The length of the CDR3 is 17 residues. Germline V gene data show CDR1 as SNHLY and CDR2 as FYNNEI.

V usage is TRBV18 and J usage is TRBJ2-6; D unresolved. Germline V gives CDR1 KGHSH, CDR2 LQKENI. The CDR3 runs 16 residues. V lost 1 base, J lost 2 bases, and 9 bases lay in between. CDR3 sequence (DNA): TGTGCCAGCTCACCACGATGGGATACTGGGGCCAACGTCCTGACTTTC. Residues: CASSPRWDTGANVLTF.

This chain links TRBV27 with TRBJ2-2; the match to TRBD1 covers 11 bases. V lost 2 bases to trimming and J lost 6 bases; unmatched junction nucleotides: 8. The CDR3 sequence is 17 residues long. Germline V gene sequence: CDR1 MNHEY, CDR2 SMNVEV (reference sequence). The CDR3 bases are TGTGCCAGCAGTTTAGGGATGCGGACAGGGGGCTCCGGGGAGCTGTTTTTT. Its translation is CASSLGMRTGGSGELFF.

Notes on this clone: Additional DNA sequences in this sample encode the identical CDR3. V gene TRBV7-9 combines with J gene TRBJ2-5; D is tentatively TRBD1 or TRBD2 (7 bases each). CDR3 length: 15 residues. V was cut by 1 base and J by 1 base, with 10 bases left in between. The germline V gene has CDR1 SEHNR and CDR2 FQNEAQ (reference sequence). The CDR3 spells CASSLGRGGQETQYF. Written as DNA, the CDR3 is TGTGCCAGCAGCTTAGGCAGGGGGGGCCAAGAGACCCAGTACTTC.

V gene TRBV29-1 combines with J gene TRBJ2-3; D is ambiguous. Germline-derived CDR1 and CDR2 are SQVTM and ANQGSEA. This CDR3 has 14 residues. The V and J ends lost 3 bases and 0 bases respectively, with 10 bases between them. DNA for the CDR3: TGCAGCGTTGAGGGTCTATCTAGCACAGATACGCAGTATTTT. Amino acids: CSVEGLSSTDTQYF.

This rearrangement joins TRBV7-9 to TRBJ2-5; the match to TRBD1 covers 8 bases. The CDR3 consists of 18 residues. V lost 5 bases to trimming and J lost 5 bases; unmatched junction nucleotides: 19. Germline V lookup: CDR1 SEHNR, CDR2 FQNEAQ (reference sequence). This CDR3 reads CASSPRAGGDAIGETQYF. The CDR3 nucleotides are TGTGCCAGCAGCCCGAGGGCAGGGGGCGACGCAATTGGGGAGACCCAGTACTTC.

CDR3 sequence reads: CASSLLGQGNTEAFF. The CDR3 DNA follows: TGCGCCAGCAGCTTGCTGGGACAGGGGAACACTGAAGCTTTCTTT. The chain is built from TRBV5-1 and TRBJ1-1; TRBD1 aligns across 9 bases. The J segment lost 1 base and the V segment lost 1 base, leaving 2 bases of the junction unmatched. This CDR3 has 15 amino acids. CDR1 is SGHRS and CDR2 is YFSETQ in the germline V gene.

The chain uses TRBV13 and TRBJ2-7; the match to TRBD1 covers 8 bases. The V gene end was trimmed by 2 bases and the J gene end by 5 bases; junction bases not matched to a gene: 11. Germline V gene sequence: CDR1 PRHDT, CDR2 FYEKMQ (reference sequence). This CDR3 contains 16 residues. The CDR3 sequence is CASSLINAGGAHEQYF. The CDR3 nucleotides are TGTGCCAGCAGCTTAATCAATGCAGGGGGCGCCCACGAGCAGTACTTC. Full variable domain (remainder filled in from reference TRBV13 and TRBJ2-7): AAGVIQSPRHLIKEKRETATLKCYPIPRHDTVYWYQQGPGQDPQFLISFYEKMQSDKGSIPDRFSAQQFSDYHSELNMSSLELGDSALYFCASSLINAGGAHEQYFGPGTRLTVT.

The chain uses TRBV15 and TRBJ1-1; a possible D gene is TRBD1 (5 bases). Trimming removed 11 bases from V and 0 bases from J, with 16 bases in between. CDR1 and CDR2 (germline): LNHNV, YYDKDF (reference sequence). This CDR3 has 14 residues. The CDR3, as DNA: TGTGCCGCCTCCCGGGGCGGATTGAACACTGAAGCTTTCTTT. It yields the protein CAASRGGLNTEAFF.

The V call is TRBV2, the J call TRBJ1-2; 9 bases are a match to TRBD1. Germline CDR1 SNHLY, CDR2 FYNNEI. V gave up 7 bases and J gave up 8 bases; unmatched junction bases: 8. CDR3 length: 13 amino acids. CDR3 sequence (DNA): TGTGCCAGCACTGTAGACAGGGGGAGCGGCTACACCTTC. It is translated as CASTVDRGSGYTF. Drawing the rest from reference TRBV2 and TRBJ1-2, the complete variable domain is EPEVTQTPSHQVTQMGQEVILRCVPISNHLYFYWYRQILGQKVEFLVSFYNNEISEKSEIFDDQFSVERPDGSNFTLKIRSTKLEDSAMYFCASTVDRGSGYTFGSGTRLTVV.

The chain is built from TRBV11-2 and TRBJ1-2; a possible D gene is TRBD1 (6 bases). CDR3 size: 17 residues. Germline V gene sequence: CDR1 SGHAT, CDR2 FQNNGV. V lost 0 bases and J 7 bases, leaving 21 bases between the germline ends. Here the CDR3 reads CASSLDRGGTGTIGYTF. The CDR3 nucleotides are TGTGCCAGCAGCTTAGATCGTGGGGGAACCGGGACAATTGGCTACACCTTC.

In DNA form, the CDR3 reads TGTGCCAGCAGGCGGGCACTGACAGGGGGCGGTGAAAAACTGTTTTTT. It translates to CASRRALTGGGEKLFF. The chain uses TRBV2 and TRBJ1-4, with 10 nucleotides matching TRBD1. This CDR3 region has 16 residues. The germline V gene encodes CDR1 SNHLY and CDR2 FYNNEI. Trimming removed 6 bases from V and 7 bases from J; junction bases left unmatched: 11.

This clone occurred a few times. The same CDR3 arises from other DNA sequences in this sample as well. The V and J genes are TRBV5-4 and TRBJ2-2; D is unresolved. V lost 0 bases and J 4 bases, leaving 4 bases between the germline ends. The germline V gene has CDR1 SGHNT and CDR2 YYREEE (reference sequence). The CDR3 totals 13 residues. CDR3 loop: CASSLVATGELFF. Here the CDR3 DNA reads TGTGCCAGCAGCTTGGTGGCCACCGGGGAGCTGTTTTTT.

The CDR3 nucleotides are TGCGCCAGCAGCCCGGCGGGAGCTGGTGGCTACACCTTC. It yields the protein CASSPAGAGGYTF. J is TRBJ1-2 and V is TRBV5-1; D gene uncertain. Germline V gene lookup returns CDR1 SGHRS and CDR2 YFSETQ. V was clipped by 4 bases and J by 7 bases, with 14 bases between them. This CDR3 has 13 amino acids.

This chain joins TRBV12-5 and TRBJ2-3; 9 bases agree with TRBD1. Trimming at V came to 6 bases and at J to 3 bases, leaving 4 bases not matched to a gene. The CDR3 spans 14 residues. The V gene's germline CDR1 is LGHNT and CDR2 FRNRAP. The CDR3 DNA reads TGTGCTAGTGGGAGGACAGGGGCGACAGATACGCAGTATTTT. It translates to CASGRTGATDTQYF. The full variable domain, its missing parts supplied by reference TRBV12-5 and TRBJ2-3, is DARVTQTPRHKVTEMGQEVTMRCQPILGHNTVFWYRQTMMQGLELLAYFRNRAPLDDSGMPKDRFSAEMPDATLATLKIQPSEPRDSAVYFCASGRTGATDTQYFGPGTRLTVL.

The V call is TRBV5-6, the J call TRBJ2-2; tentative D call: TRBD2 (6 bases). Trimming removed 1 base from V and 6 bases from J, with 16 bases in between. Germline CDR1 and CDR2: SGHDT and YYEEEE. CDR3 length equals 16 residues. The CDR3, as DNA: TGTGCCAGCAGCTTGTTGGGGGGACGGGTAGCCGGGGAGCTGTTTTTT. Its protein product is CASSLLGGRVAGELFF.

The J gene is TRBJ2-1, the V gene TRBV5-1; D tentatively fits TRBD1 or TRBD2 (5 bases each). Germline assignment: CDR1 SGHRS and CDR2 YFSETQ. With 1 base removed from V and 8 bases from J, the gap between germline ends came to 16 bases. CDR3 length: 15 residues. The DNA of the CDR3 is TGCGCCAGCAGCTTGCAGGCAGGGTTGGGGGATGAGCAGTTCTTC. This sequence encodes CASSLQAGLGDEQFF.

The V call is TRBV10-3, the J call TRBJ2-7; 7 positions match TRBD2. This CDR3 contains 16 residues. J was trimmed by 2 bases and V by 3 bases; bases with no gene match: 10. CDR1 is ENHRY and CDR2 is SYGVKD in the germline V gene. The CDR3 nucleotides are TGTGCCATCAGTGAAGGTCGGCGGGAGCGGCCCTACGAGCAGTACTTC. Protein sequence: CAISEGRRERPYEQYF.